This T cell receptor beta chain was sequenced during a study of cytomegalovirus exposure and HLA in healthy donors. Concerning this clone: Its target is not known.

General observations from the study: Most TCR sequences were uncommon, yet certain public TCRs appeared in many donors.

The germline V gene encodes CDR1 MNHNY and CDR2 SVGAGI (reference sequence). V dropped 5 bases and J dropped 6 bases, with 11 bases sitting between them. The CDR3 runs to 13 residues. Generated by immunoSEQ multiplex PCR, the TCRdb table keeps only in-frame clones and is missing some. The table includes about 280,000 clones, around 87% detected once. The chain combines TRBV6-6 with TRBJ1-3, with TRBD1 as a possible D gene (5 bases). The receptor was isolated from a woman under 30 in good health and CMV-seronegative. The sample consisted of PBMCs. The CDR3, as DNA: TGTGCCAGCAGTAGGGGAAATAAAAACACCATATATTTT. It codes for CASSRGNKNTIYF.